This passage covers 27 T cell receptor beta chains from one sample sequenced in a study of cytomegalovirus exposure and HLA in healthy donors. The PCR ran on 60 Vbeta and 13 Jbeta primers. TCRdb keeps only in-frame clones here, not all; method: immunoSEQ multiplex PCR. There are some 140,000 clones in the sample; approximately 80% occur only once, and 9.5% to 15% lies in the top ten. Sequences were obtained from PBMCs. Receptors were obtained from a man in his thirties or forties in good health and CMV-seropositive.

Only a few counts were recorded for this clone. CDR3 residues: CASSDVRDEKLFF. In nucleotides, the CDR3 is TGTGCCAGCAGTGATGTGCGGGATGAAAAACTGTTTTTT. This chain uses TRBV25-1 with TRBJ1-4; no reliable D call. V was cut by 3 bases and J by 6 bases, with 8 bases left in between. There are 13 residues in the CDR3. The V gene's germline CDR1 is MGHDK and CDR2 SYGVNS. Full variable domain (missing parts from reference TRBV25-1 and TRBJ1-4): EADIYQTPRYLVIGTGKKITLECSQTMGHDKMYWYQQDPGMELHLIHYSYGVNSTEKGDLSSESTVSRIRTEHFPLTLESARPSHTSQYLCASSDVRDEKLFFGSGTQLSVL.

The chain uses TRBV2 and TRBJ1-6, with D unresolved. The germline V gene has CDR1 SNHLY and CDR2 FYNNEI. The V end lost 2 bases, the J end lost 10 bases, and 15 bases lay between the germline ends. CDR3 size: 15 residues. The CDR3 sequence is CASSELGQQNSPLHF. The CDR3 coding sequence is TGTGCCAGCAGTGAATTGGGCCAACAGAACTCACCCCTCCACTTT.

The chain employs TRBV9 and TRBJ2-7, with D perhaps TRBD2 (7 bases). This CDR3 is 17 amino acids long. Germline CDR1 SGDLS, CDR2 YYNGEE. V dropped 2 bases and J dropped 4 bases, with 22 bases sitting between them. The CDR3 DNA is TGTGCCAGCAGCGTCACGGGGGGCTCTCCCCTGGGATACGAGCAGTACTTC. Its protein is CASSVTGGSPLGYEQYF.

Only a few counts were recorded for this clone. The rearrangement uses TRBV19 and TRBJ1-5; a weak D match, TRBD1 (6 bases). The germline CDR1 and CDR2 sequences are LNHDA and SQIVND (reference sequence). CDR3 length: 16 amino acids. The V and J ends lost 8 bases and 3 bases respectively, with 20 bases between them. The CDR3 DNA is TGTGCCAGTGTTCCCTTCGGGCAGGGGATCAATCAGCCCCAGCATTTT. Translated, it gives CASVPFGQGINQPQHF.

This clone is a singleton in its sample. V is TRBV7-6 and J is TRBJ2-1; 9 bases match TRBD2. Germline values: CDR1 SGHVS, CDR2 FNYEAQ. This CDR3 contains 16 residues. V shed 3 bases and J 8 bases; nucleotides not matched to a gene: 11. For the CDR3, the DNA is TGTGCCAGCAGCTTGACGAAGCGGGAGGTGTTCCATGAGCAGTTCTTC. It encodes CASSLTKREVFHEQFF.

This CDR3 is CAISVGRVEQPQHF. The CDR3 DNA sequence: TGTGCCATCAGTGTGGGCAGGGTGGAACAGCCCCAGCATTTT. This chain links TRBV10-3 with TRBJ1-5; tentatively, D is TRBD1 (5 bases). The CDR3 totals 14 residues. V was trimmed by 4 bases and J by 7 bases, leaving 14 bases between them. Germline V gives CDR1 ENHRY, CDR2 SYGVKD.

The rearrangement joins TRBV19 to TRBJ1-1, with a weak D call TRBD1 (6 bases). CDR1 is LNHDA and CDR2 is SQIVND in the germline V gene (reference sequence). The CDR3 extends over 14 amino acids. The V and J ends lost 1 base and 7 bases respectively, with 13 bases between them. DNA for the CDR3: TGTGCCAGTAGTATAGGAACAGGGTACGGTGAAGCTTTCTTT. This sequence encodes CASSIGTGYGEAFF.

The V gene is TRBV28, the J gene TRBJ2-4; 7 nucleotides match TRBD1. CDR1 is MDHEN and CDR2 is SYDVKM in the germline V gene. The CDR3 runs 16 residues. With V trimmed by 5 bases and J by 8 bases, 15 bases remained unmatched. CDR3 sequence reads: CASSRPGTANRDIQYF. The CDR3 DNA reads as TGTGCCAGCAGTCGTCCCGGGACAGCAAATAGGGACATTCAGTACTTC. Using reference TRBV28 and TRBJ2-4 for the parts outside the CDR3, the full variable domain is DVKVTQSSRYLVKRTGEKVFLECVQDMDHENMFWYRQDPGLGLRLIYFSYDVKMKEKGDIPEGYSVSREKKERFSLILESASTNQTSMYLCASSRPGTANRDIQYFGAGTRLSVL.

The genes are TRBV2 and TRBJ1-4; TRBD1 matches 9 bases. The CDR3 is 15 residues long. V shed 1 base, J shed 4 bases, and the junction held 1 base outside the gene matches. The germline gives CDR1 SNHLY, CDR2 FYNNEI. CDR3: CASSEGTGDNEKLFF. CDR3 DNA sequence: TGTGCCAGCAGTGAAGGGACAGGGGATAATGAAAAACTGTTTTTT.

The chain combines TRBV10-3 with TRBJ1-5, with a possible D match to TRBD1 (6 bases). Germline-derived CDR1 and CDR2 are ENHRY and SYGVKD. Trimming pared 0 bases from V and 5 bases from J, leaving 11 bases between. The CDR3 is 15 amino acids. This CDR3 reads CAISESRGAHQPQHF. DNA of the CDR3: TGTGCCATCAGTGAGTCGCGGGGGGCCCATCAGCCCCAGCATTTT.

V gene TRBV5-1 combines with J gene TRBJ2-7; TRBD2 matches at 9 bases. From germline, CDR1 is SGHRS and CDR2 YFSETQ. The CDR3 consists of 17 residues. V dropped 3 bases and J dropped 0; count of bases not matched to a gene: 10. The CDR3 is CASSYDAGGPSSYEQYF. Written as DNA, the CDR3 is TGCGCCAGCAGCTATGACGCGGGAGGGCCCAGCTCCTACGAGCAGTACTTC.

A few counts support this clone. The rearrangement uses TRBV14 and TRBJ1-1, with no clear D. The CDR3 contains 15 residues. V was pared by 1 base and J by 1 base, with 10 bases between. Germline CDR1 is SGHDN and CDR2 is FVKESK. The CDR3 reads CASSQGQAWNTEAFF. The CDR3 DNA sequence: TGTGCCAGCAGCCAAGGACAAGCCTGGAACACTGAAGCTTTCTTT.

The genes are TRBV18 and TRBJ2-7, with 9 bases aligning to TRBD2. With 3 bases clipped from V and 5 bases from J, the junction kept 8 bases outside the gene matches. The germline gives CDR1 KGHSH, CDR2 LQKENI. This CDR3 contains 15 residues. This CDR3 reads CASSPLAGGPHEQYF. The CDR3 region has the DNA TGTGCCAGCTCACCTCTGGCGGGAGGGCCCCACGAGCAGTACTTC.

The CDR3 DNA reads as TGTGCCAGCAGTCGGGTTAGCGGGACCTACGAGCAGTACTTC. Protein sequence: CASSRVSGTYEQYF. The chain joins TRBV6-4 to TRBJ2-7, with 8 bases identical to TRBD2. The germline CDR1 and CDR2 sequences are MRHNA and SNTAGT. Trimming removed 5 bases from V and 2 bases from J; junction bases left unmatched: 5. The CDR3 spans 14 residues.

There are a few counts of this clone. J is TRBJ1-2 and V is TRBV6-6, with 10 bases matching TRBD1. CDR3 length equals 15 residues. Germline values: CDR1 MNHNY, CDR2 SVGAGI (reference sequence). The V segment lost 6 bases and the J segment 4 bases; nucleotides outside the gene matches: 8. Here the CDR3 reads CASSLRDRGTYGYTF. CDR3 nucleotide sequence: TGTGCCAGCAGCCTTCGGGACAGGGGTACCTATGGCTACACCTTC.

The chain has TRBV19 and TRBJ1-1; 9 bases align to TRBD1. The CDR3 runs 17 residues. V shed 4 bases, J shed 1 base, and the junction held 10 bases outside the gene matches. Germline V lookup: CDR1 LNHDA, CDR2 SQIVND (reference sequence). The CDR3 DNA is TGTGCCAGTAGTACCCCGCGGGACAGGGCGACGAACACTGAAGCTTTCTTT. Translated: CASSTPRDRATNTEAFF.

This clone showed up just a few times. The J gene is TRBJ2-1, the V gene TRBV27; 9 bases map to TRBD2. This CDR3 comprises 17 residues. V was pared by 5 bases and J by 0 bases, with 8 bases of the junction left unmatched. CDR1 and CDR2 from the germline V gene are MNHEY and SMNVEV (reference sequence). CDR3 protein: CASSPRPSGVSYNEQFF. The CDR3, as DNA: TGTGCCAGCAGTCCCCGCCCTAGCGGGGTCTCCTACAATGAGCAGTTCTTC.

On this clone itself: Its ends do not fully match the called genes, so a read error is possible. The CDR3, as DNA: TGTGCCAGCAGTATGGCCGACGGGAGCTCCTACGAGCAGCACTTC. Protein sequence: CASSMADGSSYEQHF. V usage is TRBV28 and J usage is TRBJ2-7, with D possibly TRBD2 on 6 matching bases. The CDR3 has 15 residues. Looked up from germline, CDR1 is MDHEN and CDR2 is SYDVKM.

This clone was picked up one time. The chain has TRBV13 and TRBJ2-3; TRBD2 matches at 13 bases. Germline CDR1 reads PRHDT; CDR2 reads FYEKMQ (reference sequence). V was clipped by 4 bases and J by 4 bases; unmatched bases: 5. The CDR3 has 16 amino acids. The CDR3 DNA reads TGTGCCAGCAGCTCACGGACTAGCGGGAGAGCAGATACGCAGTATTTT. As protein: CASSSRTSGRADTQYF.

This clone was detected once. This rearrangement joins TRBV28 to TRBJ1-5; the match to TRBD1 covers 7 bases. Trimming cost V 5 bases and J 2 bases; bases outside gene matches: 9. The CDR3 covers 16 residues. Germline V gives CDR1 MDHEN, CDR2 SYDVKM. The DNA of the CDR3 is TGTGCCAGCAGTCCTGGAGGGGGCGAGGGCAATCAGCCCCAGCATTTT. Translation gives CASSPGGGEGNQPQHF.

The table lists this clone with a count of one. The genes are TRBV6-5 and TRBJ2-1, with D uncertain. From germline, CDR1 is MNHEY and CDR2 SVGAGI. V was pared by 6 bases and J by 5 bases, with 11 bases between. The CDR3 length is 13 residues. The CDR3 spells CASSTRANNEQFF. The CDR3 DNA reads TGTGCCAGCAGCACCCGAGCGAACAATGAGCAGTTCTTC.

This clone has a handful of counts. This chain joins TRBV5-1 and TRBJ2-7; D possibly corresponds to TRBD1 (6 bases). This CDR3 contains 16 residues. Germline lookup yields CDR1 SGHRS and CDR2 YFSETQ. Deletions cut 4 bases from V and 7 bases from J, with 24 bases between. CDR3 sequence: CASSETGQTTYGEQYF. DNA for the CDR3: TGCGCCAGCAGCGAAACGGGACAAACAACCTACGGGGAGCAGTACTTC.

The gene calls are TRBV29-1 and TRBJ1-1; D is undetermined. Germline assignment: CDR1 SQVTM and CDR2 ANQGSEA. Trimming took 4 bases from V and 7 from J, leaving 13 bases between them. This CDR3 comprises 12 residues. CDR3 region: CSVGHLRGEAFF. CDR3 sequence (DNA): TGCAGCGTTGGACACCTCCGGGGTGAAGCTTTCTTT.

The chain combines TRBV7-2 with TRBJ2-5; weak D call: TRBD1 (6 bases). Germline CDR1 is SGHTA and CDR2 is FQGNSA. V gave up 5 bases and J gave up 1 base, with 11 bases separating them. The CDR3 runs to 14 residues. The CDR3 DNA reads TGTGCCAGCAGCCTCCGGGACACCCAAGAGACCCAGTACTTC. It codes for CASSLRDTQETQYF.

This rearrangement joins TRBV5-5 to TRBJ2-7; D call uncertain. The CDR3 loop spans 16 amino acids. From germline, CDR1 is SGHKS and CDR2 YYEKEE (reference sequence). Trimming took off 4 bases at V and 3 bases at J, with 20 bases between the two ends. Here the CDR3 DNA reads TGTGCCAGCAGCCCGCAGGCAGTTGAGCTGAACTACGAGCAGTACTTC. It encodes CASSPQAVELNYEQYF.

The CDR3 spells CASSLPAGEAGELFF. The CDR3 DNA follows: TGTGCCAGCAGCTTGCCAGCGGGAGAGGCCGGGGAGCTGTTTTTT. This chain links TRBV5-4 with TRBJ2-2, with 8 positions matching TRBD2. This CDR3 spans 15 amino acids. J gave up 6 bases and V 1 base, and 5 bases lay outside the gene matches. Germline CDR1 reads SGHNT; CDR2 reads YYREEE (reference sequence).

This chain links TRBV18 with TRBJ2-7; weak D call: TRBD1 (7 bases). The V end was cut by 0 bases, the J end by 4 bases, with 19 bases between. CDR1 is KGHSH and CDR2 is LQKENI in the germline V gene. There are 17 residues in the CDR3. CDR3 nucleotides: TGTGCCAGCTCACCACCGGGGGGTGGGACAGCGACTTACGAGCAGTACTTC. Translation gives CASSPPGGGTATYEQYF.